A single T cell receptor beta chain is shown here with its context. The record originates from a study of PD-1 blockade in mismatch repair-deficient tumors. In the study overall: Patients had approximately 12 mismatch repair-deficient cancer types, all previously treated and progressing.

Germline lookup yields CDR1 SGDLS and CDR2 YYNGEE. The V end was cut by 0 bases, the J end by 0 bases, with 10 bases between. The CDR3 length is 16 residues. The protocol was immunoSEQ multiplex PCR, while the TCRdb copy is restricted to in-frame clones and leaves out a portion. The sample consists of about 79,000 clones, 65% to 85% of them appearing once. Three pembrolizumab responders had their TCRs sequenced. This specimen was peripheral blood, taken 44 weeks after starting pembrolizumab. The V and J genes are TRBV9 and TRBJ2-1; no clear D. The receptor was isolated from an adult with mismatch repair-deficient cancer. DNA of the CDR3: TGTGCCAGCAGCGTAGCTACCGTAAGCTCCTACAATGAGCAGTTCTTC. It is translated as CASSVATVSSYNEQFF.